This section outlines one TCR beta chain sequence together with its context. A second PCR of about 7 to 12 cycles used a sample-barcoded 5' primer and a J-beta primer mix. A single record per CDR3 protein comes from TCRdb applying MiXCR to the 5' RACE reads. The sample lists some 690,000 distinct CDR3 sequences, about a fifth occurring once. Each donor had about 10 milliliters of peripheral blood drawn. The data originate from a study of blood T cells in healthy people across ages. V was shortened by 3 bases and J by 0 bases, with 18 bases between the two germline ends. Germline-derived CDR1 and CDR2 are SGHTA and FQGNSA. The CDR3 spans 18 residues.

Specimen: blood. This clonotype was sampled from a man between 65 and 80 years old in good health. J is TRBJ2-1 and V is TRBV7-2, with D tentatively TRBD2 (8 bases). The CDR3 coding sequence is TGTGCCAGCAGCTTCCGGACTAGCAGGGGGGTCTCCTACAATGAGCAGTTCTTC. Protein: CASSFRTSRGVSYNEQFF.